Listed below are T cell receptor beta chains from one sample, sequenced in a study of blood T cells in healthy people across ages. One entry per CDR3 protein results from TCRdb running MiXCR on the 5' RACE reads. The repertoire holds fewer than 800,000 distinct CDR3 sequences, with around 45% as singletons. The source material was blood. Receptors were obtained from a woman between 55 and 75 years old in good health. Both conserved end residues are trimmed from each CDR3. Only part of the rows carry a size: once, few, many, or a class if the clone is expanded.

clone_size v_call cdr3_aa
NA TRBV3-1 ASSQGNGVQPQH
NA TRBV29-1 SVHISGTGDTEAI
NA TRBV20-1 SARDPRNLDRGKTDTQY
NA TRBV5-1 ASSLDLAGKNIQY
few TRBV4-3 ASSQGGVRANEKLF
NA TRBV2 ASSERILDYNEQF
NA TRBV4-2 ASSQDAKTYNEQF
NA TRBV18 ASSRQGNQPQH
NA TRBV20-1 SARELASGRREQY
NA TRBV29-1 SAGSGSTDTQY
NA TRBV28 ASSGAGYNSPLH
NA TRBV20-1 SANRKHNEQF
NA TRBV4-3 ASSQDGAGKTETQY
few TRBV4-3 ASSQEPGRYSPLH
NA TRBV4-3 ASSHRQGASSYNEQY
few TRBV29-1 SVGSRGTGPYEQY
NA TRBV29-1 SAPHMRSSYNEQF
NA TRBV20-1 SASGVGETQY
NA TRBV24-1 ATSDRSRSFTDTQY
NA TRBV4-3 ASSQDMENDYGYT
NA TRBV6-6 ASTRGQVAADTQY
NA TRBV12-3/TRBV12-4 ASSYGPLRDTQY
NA TRBV29-1 SVVRWDLIRNTEAF
NA TRBV6-2/TRBV6-3 ASQRGRNEQF
NA TRBV10-3 AISESDVINEKLF
NA TRBV20-1 SARFAGSRTDTQY
NA TRBV20-1 SAVGSQGNHEQY
NA TRBV27 ASSKGAGRATDTQY
NA TRBV18 ASSPRGRQGSYNEQY
NA TRBV6-2/TRBV6-3 ASRTPLGGWEAF
NA TRBV27 ASSHTRLAGSTDTQY
few TRBV7-2 ASSLGGQTNEKLF
NA TRBV6-5 ASSWGRANYEQY
NA TRBV5-1 ASSFRDSTNYGYT
NA TRBV7-2 ASSGDGGNQPQH
few TRBV4-3 ASSQDYLPGLQNEQF
once TRBV4-2 ASSQGLVAAKQY
few TRBV28 ASSNPGQRYEQY
NA TRBV20-1 SARPGGHGYT
many TRBV27 ASSLSASLAGGLETQY
NA TRBV20-1 SARVQSLVGYT
NA TRBV28 ASSPPQYRTRQETQY
NA TRBV7-2 ASSSYTGEQY
NA TRBV12-3/TRBV12-4 ASSLGGTGPNEQF
NA TRBV10-3 ASSSGSYGGSSYEQY
many TRBV7-9 ASSQPTSGRTRYNEQF
few TRBV20-1 SASSNSNHEQY
few TRBV6-2/TRBV6-3 ASSQTQYQETQY
few TRBV25-1 ASSTGGSYNSPLH
few TRBV12-3/TRBV12-4 ASSLERNEQY
NA TRBV20-1 SASRGRNSPLH
few TRBV15 ATRDWTSLSHEQF
NA TRBV5-1 ASTKQDSYNEQF
few TRBV20-1 SANPGGGETQY
NA TRBV28 ASSLKGPAKNIQY
NA TRBV5-1 ASSLAIVGTSGRAENTDTQY
NA TRBV9 ASSVGIAATSTDTQY
few TRBV29-1 SVVAPNYEQY
NA TRBV7-9 ASSLAKKRNTEAF